This T cell receptor beta chain was profiled in a study of T cell changes during pregnancy in multiple sclerosis. There are 13 residues in the CDR3. CDR1 is SGHTA, CDR2 FQGNSA, per germline. Deletions cut 1 base from V and 7 bases from J, with 8 bases between. Generated by immunoSEQ multiplex PCR, the TCRdb table keeps only in-frame clones and is missing some. The repertoire holds fewer than 65,000 clones, with roughly nine tenths as singletons. The gene calls are TRBV7-2 and TRBJ1-5; D ambiguous. Sequenced material: CD4+ T cells from peripheral blood mononuclear cells, taken in the first trimester of pregnancy. The clonotype comes from a female donor with multiple sclerosis, enrolled in a pregnancy study. The CDR3 nucleotides are TGTGCCAGCAGCTTAGTGGGAGACCAGCCCCAGCATTTT. It is translated as CASSLVGDQPQHF.